This T cell receptor beta chain came from a study of shared clonotypes between healthy human individuals. It was at deep level that the assay was run. Clones were sequenced by immunoSEQ multiplex PCR, and TCRdb holds only the in-frame ones, with some missing. Altogether 2 million or so clones are present, 85% to 95% being singletons, with the ten largest covering 0.1% to 0.15%. Only Caucasian adults living in Nashville, Tennessee served as donors. From CD4+ cells came CD45RA+ naive and CD45RA-negative memory subsets. CDR3 length: 12 residues. Trimming stripped 5 bases from V and 11 bases from J, with 13 bases between. The germline CDR1 and CDR2 sequences are SGHNT and YENEEA. The table lists this clone with a count of one.

This chain uses TRBV11-3 with TRBJ1-3; D is unclear. The receptor was isolated from a man between 18 and 35 years old in good health. The source material was naive CD4+ T cells sorted from blood. This sample's subset: CD45RA+ positively selected. Here the CDR3 reads CASSHQTSAIYF. For the CDR3, the DNA is TGTGCCAGCAGCCATCAGACGTCCGCCATATATTTT.